This TCR beta chain was sequenced for a study of blood T cell repertoires in COVID-19. Study context: From T cells, B-cell-depleted T cells, or PBMCs came the material, which was cDNA or gDNA.

The authors' processing: The authors estimated nucleated cell counts from reference gene primer amplification. The table came from immunoSEQ multiplex PCR; TCRdb's copy has only in-frame clones and leaves some out. That table gives V, J and clone size, and the DNA gave D and trimming. The sample contains some 150,000 clones, roughly 87% of which appear only once. The specimen sequenced was peripheral blood. The receptor was isolated from a human donor in a cohort sampled during active COVID-19.

CDR3 DNA: TGTGCCAGCAGTTACTCTTTAGGCGTACTACAAGAGACCCAGTACTTC. This codes for CASSYSLGVLQETQYF. The chain joins TRBV6-5 to TRBJ2-5; D is ambiguous. The germline V gene encodes CDR1 MNHEY and CDR2 SVGAGI. V was pared by 0 bases and J by 2 bases, with 13 bases between. This CDR3 is built from 16 residues.